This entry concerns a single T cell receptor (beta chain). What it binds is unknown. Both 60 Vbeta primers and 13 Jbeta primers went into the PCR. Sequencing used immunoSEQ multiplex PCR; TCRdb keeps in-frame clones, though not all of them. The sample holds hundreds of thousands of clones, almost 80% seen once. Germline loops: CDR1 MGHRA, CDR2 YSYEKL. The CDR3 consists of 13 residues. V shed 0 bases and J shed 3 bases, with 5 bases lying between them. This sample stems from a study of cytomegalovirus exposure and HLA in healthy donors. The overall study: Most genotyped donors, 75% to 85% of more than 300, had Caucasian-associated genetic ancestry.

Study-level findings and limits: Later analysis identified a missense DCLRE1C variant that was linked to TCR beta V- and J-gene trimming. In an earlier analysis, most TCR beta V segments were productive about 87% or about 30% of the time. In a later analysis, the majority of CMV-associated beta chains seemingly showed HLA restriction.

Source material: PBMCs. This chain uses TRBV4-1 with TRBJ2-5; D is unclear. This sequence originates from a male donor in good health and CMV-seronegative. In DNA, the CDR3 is TGCGCCAGCAGCCAAGACGCAGAAGAGACCCAGTACTTC. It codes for CASSQDAEETQYF.